These 28 T cell receptor beta chains originate from one sample sequenced in a study of siplizumab effects on memory and regulatory T cells. Method: immunoSEQ multiplex PCR; TCRdb's copy keeps in-frame clones and lacks some. The table shows about 26,000 clones, with around 84% occurring only once. The sample comprised memory CD4+ T cells sorted from blood. The receptors stem from a human donor in good health.

The chain joins TRBV2 to TRBJ2-3; no firm D call. Trimming removed 1 base from V and 0 bases from J, with 8 bases in between. CDR1 is SNHLY, CDR2 FYNNEI, per germline. The CDR3 extends over 15 amino acids. In DNA form, the CDR3 reads TGTGCCAGCAGTGAAGGTCTAGTGAGCACAGATACGCAGTATTTT. Its translation: CASSEGLVSTDTQYF.

The V call is TRBV2, the J call TRBJ2-1, with a possible D match to TRBD2 (7 bases). V lost 7 bases and J 3 bases, leaving 16 bases between the germline ends. This CDR3 has 15 residues. Germline CDR1 reads SNHLY; CDR2 reads FYNNEI. The CDR3 is CASTERGANYNEQFF. In DNA, the CDR3 is TGTGCCAGCACCGAACGGGGGGCCAACTACAATGAGCAGTTCTTC.

V and J are TRBV5-1 and TRBJ2-5; maybe TRBD2 (6 bases). V was shortened by 4 bases and J by 2 bases, with 15 bases between the two germline ends. The CDR3 runs to 15 residues. Germline V gene data show CDR1 as SGHRS and CDR2 as YFSETQ. The CDR3 DNA reads TGCGCCAGCAGCCGTACACTTAGCGGTCAAGAGACCCAGTACTTC. Translating it yields CASSRTLSGQETQYF.

This chain connects TRBV7-3 to TRBJ1-2; 9 nucleotides agree with TRBD1. The CDR3 totals 14 residues. CDR1 SGHTA and CDR2 FQGTGA come from the germline V gene. J was trimmed by 3 bases and V by 4 bases; bases with no gene match: 3. The CDR3 DNA follows: TGTGCCAGCAGCTCGGGACAGGGTGACTATGGCTACACCTTC. Residues: CASSSGQGDYGYTF. Based on the CDR3 plus reference TRBV7-3 and TRBJ1-2, the full variable domain is GAGVSQTPSNKVTEKGKYVELRCDPISGHTALYWYRQSLGQGPEFLIYFQGTGAADDSGLPNDRFFAVRPEGSVSTLKIQRTERGDSAVYLCASSSGQGDYGYTFGSGTRLTVV.

This clone was seen a single time. The chain links TRBV7-3 to TRBJ2-3; 8 bases are a match to TRBD2. V trimming: 5 bases; J trimming: 3 bases; junction bases outside the gene matches: 7. CDR3 size: 15 residues. Looked up from germline, CDR1 is SGHTA and CDR2 is FQGTGA. CDR3 protein: CASSQRLAGTDTQYF. CDR3 DNA sequence: TGTGCCAGCAGCCAGCGGTTAGCGGGAACAGATACGCAGTATTTT.

The chain is built from TRBV10-3 and TRBJ1-2; 8 bases are shared with TRBD1. The V segment lost 7 bases and the J segment 6 bases; nucleotides outside the gene matches: 7. The germline V gene encodes CDR1 ENHRY and CDR2 SYGVKD. The CDR3 totals 13 residues. This CDR3 reads CAIKRAGGDGYTF. CDR3 DNA sequence: TGTGCCATCAAGAGGGCAGGGGGCGATGGCTACACCTTC.

The chain couples TRBV28 to TRBJ1-5; D not resolved. The V end was cut by 4 bases, the J end by 0 bases, with 19 bases between. Germline V gene sequence: CDR1 MDHEN, CDR2 SYDVKM. The CDR3 runs 18 residues. CDR3 residues: CASSYIQYSSYSNQPQHF. CDR3 DNA: TGTGCCAGCAGTTATATCCAGTATAGTAGCTATAGCAATCAGCCCCAGCATTTT.

Worth noting for this clone: The junction and the germline gene differ at one end; a read error may be behind it. This chain joins TRBV7-7 and TRBJ2-3; TRBD2 might be the D (6 bases). The CDR3 has 15 amino acids. The germline V gene encodes CDR1 SSHAT and CDR2 FNYEAQ (reference sequence). This chain's CDR3 is CASSLSSGPTDTQYF. For the CDR3, the DNA is TGTGCTAGCAGCTTATCGAGCGGGCCCACAGATACGCAGTATTTT. The full variable domain, with the rest looked up from reference TRBV7-7 and TRBJ2-3, is GAGVSQSPRYKVTKRGQDVTLRCDPISSHATLYWYQQALGQGPEFLTYFNYEAQPDKSGLPSDRFSAERPEGSISTLTIQRTEQRDSAMYRCASSLSSGPTDTQYFGPGTRLTVL.

The chain is built from TRBV5-4 and TRBJ2-7; TRBD2 is a possible D gene (5 bases). The germline gives CDR1 SGHNT, CDR2 YYREEE (reference sequence). The CDR3 has 14 amino acids. With 2 bases removed from V and 0 bases from J, the gap between germline ends came to 9 bases. The CDR3 DNA sequence: TGTGCCAGCAGCTTAGGAGGAAACTCCTACGAGCAGTACTTC. Translation gives CASSLGGNSYEQYF. Using reference TRBV5-4 and TRBJ2-7 for the parts outside the CDR3, the full variable domain is ETGVTQSPTHLIKTRGQQVTLRCSSQSGHNTVSWYQQALGQGPQFIFQYYREEENGRGNFPPRFSGLQFPNYSSELNVNALELDDSALYLCASSLGGNSYEQYFGPGTRLTVT.

The chain is built from TRBV18 and TRBJ1-1; 9 bases agree with TRBD1. V lost 5 bases to trimming and J lost 8 bases; unmatched junction nucleotides: 3. Germline-derived CDR1 and CDR2 are KGHSH and LQKENI. The CDR3 runs to 12 residues. CDR3 bases: TGTGCCAGCTCATCAGGACAGGGGGAAGCTTTCTTT. Protein product: CASSSGQGEAFF.

The rearrangement links TRBV29-1 to TRBJ2-2, with D perhaps matching TRBD2 (6 bases). Trimming shortened V by 8 bases and J by 1 base, and 14 bases separated the two germline ends. Germline assignment: CDR1 SQVTM and CDR2 ANQGSEA. This CDR3 region has 14 residues. For the CDR3, the DNA is TGCAGCCCACGGGACTCCTGGAACACCGGGGAGCTGTTTTTT. It encodes CSPRDSWNTGELFF.

The chain joins TRBV28 to TRBJ2-2; perhaps TRBD2 as D (5 bases). V lost 5 bases and J 5 bases, leaving 18 bases between the germline ends. The CDR3 is 16 residues long. Germline V gene lookup returns CDR1 MDHEN and CDR2 SYDVKM. The CDR3 bases are TGTGCCAGCAGTCCTCAATGGCGAAGGAGGACCGGGGAGCTGTTTTTT. It is translated as CASSPQWRRRTGELFF.

This clone has more than one count but fewer than ten. The gene calls are TRBV19 and TRBJ2-1; D is unclear. From germline, CDR1 is LNHDA and CDR2 SQIVND (reference sequence). CDR3 length: 15 residues. V dropped 3 bases and J dropped 2 bases, with 11 bases sitting between them. The CDR3 region is CASSMSTDPYNEQFF. For the CDR3, the DNA is TGTGCCAGTAGTATGTCGACGGACCCCTACAATGAGCAGTTCTTC.

V gene TRBV7-6 combines with J gene TRBJ2-7, with D possibly TRBD1 on 6 matching bases. Trimming cost V 9 bases and J 2 bases, with 20 bases left between them. Germline V gives CDR1 SGHVS, CDR2 FNYEAQ. CDR3 size: 15 residues. This CDR3 reads CASTRQVPGPYEQYF. The CDR3 DNA reads TGTGCCAGTACAAGACAGGTTCCAGGGCCCTACGAGCAGTACTTC.

In its sample, this clone was seen a few times. The chain has TRBV2 and TRBJ2-3; D possibly matches TRBD1 or TRBD2 (5 bases each). The germline V gene encodes CDR1 SNHLY and CDR2 FYNNEI. The V end was cut by 8 bases, the J end by 0 bases, with 12 bases between. The CDR3 sequence is 14 residues long. CDR3 sequence: CASRGISSTDTQYF. CDR3 sequence (DNA): TGTGCCAGCCGGGGCATCTCTAGCACAGATACGCAGTATTTT.

This clone was seen more than once but under ten times. V gene TRBV18 combines with J gene TRBJ1-2, with D possibly being TRBD1 (6 bases). Trimming shortened V by 5 bases and J by 1 base, and 14 bases separated the two germline ends. CDR1 is KGHSH and CDR2 is LQKENI in the germline V gene. CDR3 length: 15 residues. The CDR3 region is CASSTRDTNNYGYTF. CDR3 sequence (DNA): TGTGCCAGCTCAACCCGGGACACCAATAACTATGGCTACACCTTC.

The genes are TRBV19 and TRBJ1-6; TRBD1 is a possible D gene (6 bases). The germline V gene has CDR1 LNHDA and CDR2 SQIVND (reference sequence). This CDR3 has 14 residues. V was trimmed by 7 bases and J by 3 bases, leaving 10 bases between them. The DNA for the CDR3 is TGTGCCAGTAAGGGGGGGGTCTATAATTCACCCCTCCACTTT. Protein: CASKGGVYNSPLHF.

The gene calls are TRBV19 and TRBJ1-2, with D uncertain. There are 14 residues in the CDR3. Trimming left V 6 bases short and J 5 bases short, with 16 bases between. Germline V gene data show CDR1 as LNHDA and CDR2 as SQIVND (reference sequence). CDR3 in amino acids: CASRLRGFNYGYTF. CDR3 bases: TGTGCCAGTAGGTTGAGAGGGTTCAATTATGGCTACACCTTC.

This clone has just a few counts. The V and J genes are TRBV10-3 and TRBJ2-1; tentative D call: TRBD1 (6 bases). The CDR3 is made up of 15 amino acids. Germline CDR1 reads ENHRY; CDR2 reads SYGVKD. Trimming took off 4 bases at V and 7 bases at J, with 17 bases between the two ends. The CDR3 nucleotides are TGTGCCATCAGTGGGGGACAAAAATCGGGGAATGAGCAGTTCTTC. Translation gives CAISGGQKSGNEQFF.

In its sample, this clone was seen once. V is TRBV5-1 and J is TRBJ1-3, with TRBD1 matching 9 bases. The CDR3 spans 17 residues. V lost 2 bases, J lost 0 bases, and 6 bases stayed unmatched. Germline-derived CDR1 and CDR2 are SGHRS and YFSETQ. As DNA, the CDR3 is TGCGCCAGCAGCTTACGGACAGGGGCGAGCTCTGGAAACACCATATATTTT. Translating it yields CASSLRTGASSGNTIYF.

The chain combines TRBV11-2 with TRBJ2-6, with a weak D call TRBD1 (5 bases). V shed 4 bases and J shed 4 bases, with 11 bases lying between them. CDR1 is SGHAT, CDR2 FQNNGV, per germline. CDR3 length: 15 residues. The chain's CDR3 is CASSSYRTGANVLTF. DNA of the CDR3: TGTGCCAGCAGCTCATACAGGACAGGGGCCAACGTCCTGACTTTC.

This clone was detected once. This chain joins TRBV7-9 and TRBJ2-7, with TRBD2 matching 8 bases. V shed 5 bases and J 6 bases; nucleotides not matched to a gene: 12. CDR3 length equals 15 residues. Germline V gene data show CDR1 as SEHNR and CDR2 as FQNEAQ (reference sequence). The CDR3 sequence is CASSPRTSPTAEQYF. The CDR3 region has the DNA TGTGCCAGCAGCCCCCGGACTAGCCCTACAGCCGAGCAGTACTTC.

DNA of the CDR3: TGTGCCAGCTCACCCGGATTAGCTGAAGCTTTCTTT. Protein product: CASSPGLAEAFF. The chain has TRBV18 and TRBJ1-1, with D unclear. The CDR3 loop spans 12 amino acids. The germline V gene has CDR1 KGHSH and CDR2 LQKENI. V lost 3 bases, J lost 6 bases, and 8 bases lay in between.

This CDR3 is CASSKGLVHSYEQYF. The CDR3, as DNA: TGTGCCAGTAGTAAGGGACTAGTGCACTCCTACGAGCAGTACTTC. The chain uses TRBV19 and TRBJ2-7; TRBD2 matches at 8 bases. The CDR3 has 15 amino acids. The germline V gene encodes CDR1 LNHDA and CDR2 SQIVND (reference sequence). J was trimmed by 0 bases and V by 4 bases; bases with no gene match: 5. Together with reference TRBV19 and TRBJ2-7, the CDR3 gives the full variable domain: DGGITQSPKYLFRKEGQNVTLSCEQNLNHDAMYWYRQDPGQGLRLIYYSQIVNDFQKGDIAEGYSVSREKKESFPLTVTSAQKNPTAFYLCASSKGLVHSYEQYFGPGTRLTVT.

CDR3 in DNA: TGTGCCAGCAATGAGGCCCACTATGGCTACACCTTC. This codes for CASNEAHYGYTF. The rearrangement links TRBV28 to TRBJ1-2, with D unclear. Germline CDR1 MDHEN, CDR2 SYDVKM. V was clipped by 7 bases and J by 3 bases, with 9 bases between them. The CDR3 covers 12 residues.

The V call is TRBV7-2, the J call TRBJ2-2, with 9 bases aligning to TRBD1. Germline CDR1 is SGHTA and CDR2 is FQGNSA. There are 17 residues in the CDR3. The junction had 7 bases not matched to a gene; V was cut back by 2 bases and J by 3 bases. The CDR3 here is CASSLFGQGFYTGELFF. CDR3 bases: TGTGCCAGCAGCTTATTCGGACAGGGGTTTTACACCGGGGAGCTGTTTTTT.

This clone was seen just once. The chain uses TRBV5-1 and TRBJ1-1, with 9 bases that match TRBD1. The germline V gene has CDR1 SGHRS and CDR2 YFSETQ. This CDR3 has 15 amino acids. Germline trimming cut 4 bases from V and 4 bases from J; bases unmatched to any gene: 8. CDR3 DNA: TGCGCCAGCAGCAGGGGGGACAGGGCGGGCACTGAAGCTTTCTTT. Translation gives CASSRGDRAGTEAFF.

This clone was picked up one time. The gene calls are TRBV5-4 and TRBJ2-1, with 8 bases matching TRBD2. The CDR3 extends over 15 amino acids. V lost 4 bases, J lost 8 bases, and 11 bases stayed unmatched. Germline CDR1 and CDR2: SGHNT and YYREEE (reference sequence). CDR3 sequence reads: CASSKSGRVIDEQFF. CDR3 DNA: TGTGCCAGCAGCAAGAGCGGGAGAGTGATAGATGAGCAGTTCTTC.